This T cell receptor beta chain was obtained from a study of cytomegalovirus exposure and HLA in healthy donors (dated by TCRdb to 2017 to 2019). Regarding the research as a whole: According to a later analysis, one platform produced both the roughly 120 validation repertoires and the roughly 640 repertoires of the first cohort. The aim of the study was to test whether cataloging public T cell receptors could identify signatures of past pathogen exposure. Along with the approximately 670-subject first cohort, a separate validation cohort of some 130 different subjects was used. To predict cytomegalovirus infection status, the study brought together high-throughput TCR immunosequencing, statistical association of individual TCRs with disease status, and machine learning.

On this clone itself: Which antigen it targets is not known. No base qualities exist here, and no much larger clone lies one base off it.

Looking up the germline V gene yields CDR1 SGDLS and CDR2 YYNGEE. Measured from the cysteine to the phenylalanine, the CDR3 is 13 residues long. The entry retains the CDR3 DNA only, 39 bases that are in frame from base 1. Trimming costs V 4 bases and J 6 bases, and their ends lie 13 bases apart. The donors were included in the validation cohort of around 120 subjects, a group kept apart from the 666-subject first cohort. Libraries were constructed by the immunoSEQ multiplex PCR assay. On the authors' methods: A statistical classification framework was built to diagnose cytomegalovirus status from the catalog of TCR beta chain sequences. Not all clones reach the TCRdb copy of this immuneACCESS table, which keeps in-frame sequences only. Checked studies attribute under half of the gap to unresolved V genes and leave the rest unexplained. V and J calls plus clone size are reproduced from that table; the DNA served to infer D and trimming. The sample includes around 130,000 clones, with about nine tenths observed a single time. The ten largest account for around 1.5% of the sample.

Overall study results and their limits: The classifier was reported to diagnose cytomegalovirus status with high specificity and sensitivity in both the original and validation cohorts. Most TCR sequences were seen in very few donors, while some public TCRs were found in many individuals. A later analysis had no HLA typing for the validation cohort, so co-occurrence there was scored across all 120 or so repertoires. Three of the identified cytomegalovirus-associated TCR beta chains were confirmed in vitro to be specific for cytomegalovirus antigens. It was suggested by the authors that the approach could potentially be generalized to other disease states and immunological phenotypes. In the study, approximately 160 TCR beta chains were listed as associated with cytomegalovirus. A later analysis found that TCRs clustered in the first cohort also tended to co-occur in the roughly 120 validation repertoires, with approximately 93% of cluster scores above 0.

The receptor comes from a man aged 25-45 years in good health and CMV-seronegative. The sequencing sample was made of PBMCs. The chain couples TRBV9 to TRBJ1-2; D gene: possibly TRBD1, on 6 matching bases. The base sequence is TGTGCCAGCAGCATACAGGGTGGAGATGGCTACACCTTC. Translation gives CASSIQGGDGYTF.